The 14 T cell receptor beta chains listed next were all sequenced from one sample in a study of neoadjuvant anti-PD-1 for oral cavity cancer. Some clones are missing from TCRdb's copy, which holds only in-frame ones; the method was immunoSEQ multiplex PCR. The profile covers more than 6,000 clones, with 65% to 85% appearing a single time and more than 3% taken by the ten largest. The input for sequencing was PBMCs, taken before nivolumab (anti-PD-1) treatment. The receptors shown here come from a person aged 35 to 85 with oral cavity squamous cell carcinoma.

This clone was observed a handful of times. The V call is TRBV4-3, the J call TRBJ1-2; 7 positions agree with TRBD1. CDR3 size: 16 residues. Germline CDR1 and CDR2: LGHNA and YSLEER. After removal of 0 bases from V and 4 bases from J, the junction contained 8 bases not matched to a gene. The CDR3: CASSQDRDSKPYGYTF. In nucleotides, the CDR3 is TGCGCCAGCAGCCAAGATCGGGACAGCAAGCCCTATGGCTACACCTTC.

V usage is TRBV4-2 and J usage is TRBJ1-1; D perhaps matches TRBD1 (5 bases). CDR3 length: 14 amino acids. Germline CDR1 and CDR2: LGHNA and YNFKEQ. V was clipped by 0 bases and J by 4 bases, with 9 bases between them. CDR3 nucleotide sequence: TGTGCCAGCAGCCAAGATCGGGGCACCACTGAAGCTTTCTTT. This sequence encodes CASSQDRGTTEAFF.

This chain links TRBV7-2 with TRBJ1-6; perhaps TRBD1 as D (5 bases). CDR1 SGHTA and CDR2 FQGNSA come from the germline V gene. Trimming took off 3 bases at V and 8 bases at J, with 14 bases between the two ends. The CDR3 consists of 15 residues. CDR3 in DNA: TGTGCCAGCAGCTTCTTCGGGACCGACTATTCACCCCTCCACTTT. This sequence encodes CASSFFGTDYSPLHF.

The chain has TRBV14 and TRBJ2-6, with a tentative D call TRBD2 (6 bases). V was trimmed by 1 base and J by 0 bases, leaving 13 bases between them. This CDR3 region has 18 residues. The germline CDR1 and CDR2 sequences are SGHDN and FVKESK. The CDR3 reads CASSQGRALSSGANVLTF. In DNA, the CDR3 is TGTGCCAGCAGCCAAGGGAGGGCCCTGTCCTCTGGGGCCAACGTCCTGACTTTC.

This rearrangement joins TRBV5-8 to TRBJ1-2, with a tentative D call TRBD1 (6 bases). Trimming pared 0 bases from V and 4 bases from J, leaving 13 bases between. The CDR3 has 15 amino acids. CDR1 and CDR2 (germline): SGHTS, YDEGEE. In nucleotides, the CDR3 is TGTGCCAGCAGCTTGGAACGGGCAGGGGCCTATGGCTACACCTTC. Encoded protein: CASSLERAGAYGYTF. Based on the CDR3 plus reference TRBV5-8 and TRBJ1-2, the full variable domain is EAGVTQSPTHLIKTRGQQATLRCSPISGHTSVYWYQQALGLGLQFLLWYDEGEERNRGNFPPRFSGRQFPNYSSELNVNALELEDSALYLCASSLERAGAYGYTFGSGTRLTVV.

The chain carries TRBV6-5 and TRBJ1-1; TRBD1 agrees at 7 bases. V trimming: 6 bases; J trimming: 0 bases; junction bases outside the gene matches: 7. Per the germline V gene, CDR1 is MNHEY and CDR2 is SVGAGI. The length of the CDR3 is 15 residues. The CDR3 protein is CASRQQGHLNTEAFF. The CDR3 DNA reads TGTGCCAGCAGACAACAGGGGCACCTGAACACTGAAGCTTTCTTT.

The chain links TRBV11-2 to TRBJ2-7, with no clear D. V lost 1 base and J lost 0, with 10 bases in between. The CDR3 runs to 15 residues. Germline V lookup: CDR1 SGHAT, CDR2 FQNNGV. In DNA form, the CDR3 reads TGTGCCAGCAGCTTAGGCAGGTCCGGCTCCTACGAGCAGTACTTC. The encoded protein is CASSLGRSGSYEQYF.

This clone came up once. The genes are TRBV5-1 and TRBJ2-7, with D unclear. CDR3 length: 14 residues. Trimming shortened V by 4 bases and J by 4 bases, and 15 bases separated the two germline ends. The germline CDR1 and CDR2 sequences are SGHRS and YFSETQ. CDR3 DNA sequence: TGCGCCAGCAGCCCTACCCCAAACTCATACGAGCAGTACTTC. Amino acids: CASSPTPNSYEQYF.

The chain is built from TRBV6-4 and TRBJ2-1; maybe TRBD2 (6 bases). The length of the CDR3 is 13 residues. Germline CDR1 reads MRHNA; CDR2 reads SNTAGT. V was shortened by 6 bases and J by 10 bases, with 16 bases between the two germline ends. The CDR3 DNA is TGTGCCAGCAGCGGAGGGACTGGGCGGGAGCAGTTCTTC. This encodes CASSGGTGREQFF.

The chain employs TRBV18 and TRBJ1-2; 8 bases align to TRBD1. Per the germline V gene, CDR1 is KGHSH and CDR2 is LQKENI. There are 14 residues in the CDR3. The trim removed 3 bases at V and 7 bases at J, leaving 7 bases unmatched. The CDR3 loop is CASSPQGAPGGYTF. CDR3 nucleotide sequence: TGTGCCAGCTCACCCCAGGGGGCCCCCGGTGGCTACACCTTC. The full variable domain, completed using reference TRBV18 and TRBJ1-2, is NAGVMQNPRHLVRRRGQEARLRCSPMKGHSHVYWYRQLPEEGLKFMVYLQKENIIDESGMPKERFSAEFPKEGPSILRIQQVVRGDSAAYFCASSPQGAPGGYTFGSGTRLTVV.

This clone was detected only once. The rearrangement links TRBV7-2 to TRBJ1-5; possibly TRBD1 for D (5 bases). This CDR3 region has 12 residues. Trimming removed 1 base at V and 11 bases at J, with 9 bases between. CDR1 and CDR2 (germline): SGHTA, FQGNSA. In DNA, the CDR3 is TGTGCCAGCAGCTTAGGGGACGCGGCCCAGCATTTT. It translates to CASSLGDAAQHF.

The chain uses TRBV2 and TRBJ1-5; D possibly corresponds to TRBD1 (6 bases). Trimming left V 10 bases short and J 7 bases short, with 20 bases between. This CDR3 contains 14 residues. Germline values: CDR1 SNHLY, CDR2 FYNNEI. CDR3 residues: CATHRADMGQPQHF. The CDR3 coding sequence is TGTGCCACCCACAGGGCGGACATGGGGCAGCCCCAGCATTTT.

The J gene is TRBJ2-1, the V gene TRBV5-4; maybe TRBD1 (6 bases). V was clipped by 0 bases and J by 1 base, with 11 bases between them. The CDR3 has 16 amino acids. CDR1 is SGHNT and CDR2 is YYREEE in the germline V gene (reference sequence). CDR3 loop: CASSLAAGASYNEQFF. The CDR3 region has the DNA TGTGCCAGCAGCTTGGCAGCAGGGGCGTCCTACAATGAGCAGTTCTTC.

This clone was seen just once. The DNA for the CDR3 is TGTGCCAGCAGTGAAGCGGGGGGGACGGGGGGCGAGACCCAGTACTTC. As protein: CASSEAGGTGGETQYF. The chain recombines TRBV6-1 with TRBJ2-5; the D gene is possibly TRBD2 (7 bases). The CDR3 has 16 residues. V shed 0 bases and J shed 5 bases, with 16 bases lying between them. Germline-derived CDR1 and CDR2 are MNHNS and SASEGT.